This is a list of T cell receptor beta chains from one sample in a study of cytomegalovirus exposure and HLA in healthy donors. Using immunoSEQ multiplex PCR, the repertoire was profiled, and TCRdb retains in-frame clones only, with some absent. Here the sample spans 80,000 to 95,000 clones, just under 70% being singletons. Specimen: PBMCs. Every receptor here comes from a woman between 50 and 59 years old in good health and CMV-seropositive. Both conserved end residues are part of each CDR3. Fields, in order: V gene, clone size, J gene, D gene, CDR3 DNA, CDR3 protein. A D gene is named only where the DNA matches it firmly. Expanded clones get a size class; other rows say once, few or many, or leave the size out.

TRBV6-1	-	TRBJ2-3	TRBD2	TGTGCCAGCGGGACTAGCGGGACAGATACGCAGTATTTT	CASGTSGTDTQYF
TRBV9	-	TRBJ1-2	TRBD1	TGTGCCAGCAGCGGCCGGGACAGGGCCGGTATTCATGGCTACACCTTC	CASSGRDRAGIHGYTF
TRBV7-2	-	TRBJ1-2	TRBD1	TGTGCCAGCAGCTTAGGGACAGGGGCCGATGGCTACACCTTC	CASSLGTGADGYTF
TRBV9	-	TRBJ2-2	-	TGTGCCAGCAGAGGGGTAGCGAACACCGGGGAGCTGTTTTTT	CASRGVANTGELFF
TRBV11-2	-	TRBJ2-1	TRBD2	TGTGCCAGCAGCGGAGGCGGGAGGGCAGCTTATGAGCAGTTCTTC	CASSGGGRAAYEQFF
TRBV28	-	TRBJ2-1	TRBD2	TGTGCCAGCAGTAGGACACTGACTAGCGGGAGGGCAACCGAGCAGTTCTTC	CASSRTLTSGRATEQFF
TRBV7-6	-	TRBJ1-1	-	TGTGCCAGCAGCTTAGGTGAGAGCATGAACACTGAAGCTTTCTTT	CASSLGESMNTEAFF
TRBV7-3	-	TRBJ2-3	TRBD2	TGTGCCAGCAGCCCAGTGAGGAAGCTAGCGGAGCAAGATCAGTATTTT	CASSPVRKLAEQDQYF
TRBV12-5	-	TRBJ2-7	-	TGTGCTAGTGGTTTGGTACAGGGCACAACTATCCCCTACGAGCAGTACTTC	CASGLVQGTTIPYEQYF
TRBV7-3	few	TRBJ2-3	-	TGTGCCAGCAGCCTACCCAGCACAGATACGCAGTATTTT	CASSLPSTDTQYF
TRBV6-1	-	TRBJ2-7	TRBD2	TGTGCCAGCAGTGAAGCGGGGACTACTTACGAGCAGTACTTC	CASSEAGTTYEQYF